What follows are 6 T cell receptor beta chains derived from one specimen sequenced in a study of T cell responses to AZD1222 COVID-19 vaccine. Sequencing used immunoSEQ multiplex PCR; TCRdb keeps in-frame clones, though not all of them. The table records 110,000 or so clones, roughly 87% of them present only once. The sample consisted of peripheral blood, taken on day 0 of MenACWY control vaccination. The source of these receptors is an adult in good health.

The V and J genes are TRBV7-9 and TRBJ1-1, with 7 bases that match TRBD1. The germline V gene has CDR1 SEHNR and CDR2 FQNEAQ (reference sequence). V trimming: 3 bases; J trimming: 0 bases; junction bases outside the gene matches: 4. This CDR3 is 15 amino acids long. In DNA, the CDR3 is TGTGCCAGCAGCTTCGGGACAGCCATGAACACTGAAGCTTTCTTT. Amino acid sequence: CASSFGTAMNTEAFF. Full variable domain (rest looked up from reference TRBV7-9 and TRBJ1-1): DTGVSQNPRHKITKRGQNVTFRCDPISEHNRLYWYRQTLGQGPEFLTYFQNEAQLEKSRLLSDRFSAERPKGSFSTLEIQRTEQGDSAMYLCASSFGTAMNTEAFFGQGTRLTVV.

The rearrangement joins TRBV30 to TRBJ2-7; 12 bases align to TRBD2. Germline V gene data show CDR1 as GTSNPN and CDR2 as SVGIG (reference sequence). This CDR3 has 14 residues. Trimming took 8 bases from V and 3 from J; bases not matched to a gene: 8. CDR3 sequence: CAGRGTSGHYEQYF. For the CDR3, the DNA is TGTGCCGGCCGGGGGACTAGCGGGCACTACGAGCAGTACTTC.

This clone was detected only a few times. The gene calls are TRBV30 and TRBJ1-6, with D possibly being TRBD1 (6 bases). Germline V gene sequence: CDR1 GTSNPN, CDR2 SVGIG (reference sequence). This CDR3 comprises 11 residues. V gave up 3 bases and J gave up 13 bases, with 10 bases separating them. Here the CDR3 reads CAWSLQGPLHF. In DNA, the CDR3 is TGTGCCTGGAGCCTACAGGGTCCCCTCCACTTT.

The chain couples TRBV2 to TRBJ2-1, with D possibly being TRBD1 (5 bases). Per the germline V gene, CDR1 is SNHLY and CDR2 is FYNNEI. V was clipped by 4 bases and J by 5 bases, with 15 bases between them. CDR3 length: 15 amino acids. CDR3 loop: CASSGTTLPNNEQFF. CDR3 sequence (DNA): TGTGCCAGCAGTGGGACAACCCTACCCAACAATGAGCAGTTCTTC.

The rearrangement links TRBV19 to TRBJ2-2, with 9 bases aligning to TRBD1. The CDR3 runs to 17 residues. The V gene's germline CDR1 is LNHDA and CDR2 SQIVND (reference sequence). V gave up 9 bases and J gave up 6 bases; unmatched junction bases: 17. CDR3 amino acids: CASRSRMKNRGPGELFF. CDR3 coding DNA: TGTGCCAGCCGCTCTCGGATGAAGAACAGGGGGCCCGGGGAGCTGTTTTTT.

DNA of the CDR3: TGTGCCAGCAGTTTACAGGGTAACACTGAAGCTTTCTTT. Residues: CASSLQGNTEAFF. The chain couples TRBV2 to TRBJ1-1, with a possible D match to TRBD1 (6 bases). The CDR3 runs to 13 residues. V was cut by 5 bases and J by 2 bases, with 9 bases left in between. The germline V gene has CDR1 SNHLY and CDR2 FYNNEI.